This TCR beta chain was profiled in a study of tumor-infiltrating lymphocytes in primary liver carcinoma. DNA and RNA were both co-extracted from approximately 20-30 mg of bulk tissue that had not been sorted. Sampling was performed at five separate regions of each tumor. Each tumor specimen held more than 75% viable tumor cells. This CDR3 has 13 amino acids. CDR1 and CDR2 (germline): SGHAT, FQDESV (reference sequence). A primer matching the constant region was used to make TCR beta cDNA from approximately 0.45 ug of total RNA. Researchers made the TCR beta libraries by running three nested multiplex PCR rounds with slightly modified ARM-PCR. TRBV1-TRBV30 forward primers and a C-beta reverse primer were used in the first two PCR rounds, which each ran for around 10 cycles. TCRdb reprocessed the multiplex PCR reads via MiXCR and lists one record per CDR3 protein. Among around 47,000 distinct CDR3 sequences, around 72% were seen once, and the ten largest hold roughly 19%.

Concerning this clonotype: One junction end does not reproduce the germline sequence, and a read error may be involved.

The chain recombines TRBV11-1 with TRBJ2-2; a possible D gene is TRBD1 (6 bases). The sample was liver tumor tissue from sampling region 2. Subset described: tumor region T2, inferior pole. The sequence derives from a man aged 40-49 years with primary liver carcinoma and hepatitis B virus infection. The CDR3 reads CSGSFWDTGELFF. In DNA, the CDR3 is TGTTCCGGCAGCTTTTGGGACACAGGGGAGCTGTTTTTT.